This record covers a single TCR beta chain. This entry comes from a study of blood T cell repertoires in COVID-19. Study information: The United States, Italy and Spain provided the acute and convalescent COVID-19 samples. From T cells, B-cell-depleted T cells, or PBMCs came the material, which was cDNA or gDNA.

Per the study methods: For nucleated cells, counts were estimated from reference gene primer amplification. The assay was immunoSEQ multiplex PCR, and TCRdb's table has in-frame clones only and misses some. D and trimming were read from the DNA, whereas the V and J calls and clone size are those reported in that table. Of approximately 260,000 clones listed, 89% are singletons. V was pared by 5 bases and J by 6 bases, with 11 bases between. The CDR3 extends over 13 amino acids. Donors in Cohort 3 counted as recovered after two negative PCRs, clearance, or symptom resolution. This TCR came from a woman in her fifties or sixties who had recovered from COVID-19. The rearrangement uses TRBV12-3 or TRBV12-4 and TRBJ2-1; D is possibly TRBD1 (6 bases). Specimen: PBMCs or T cells enriched from blood (not recorded which). CDR3 in amino acids: CASSPTDSNEQFF. In DNA form, the CDR3 reads TGTGCCAGCAGTCCTACGGACAGCAATGAGCAGTTCTTC.